Listed below are T cell receptor beta chains from one sample, sequenced in a study of T cells in Graves' hyperthyroidism and ophthalmopathy. TCRdb called the multiplex PCR reads again in MiXCR, with one record for every CDR3 protein. The table shows 650,000 to 850,000 distinct CDR3 sequences, with under 20% occurring only once. The sample was blood. The receptors here all came from a woman aged 50 to 60 with Graves' hyperthyroidism that later progressed to Graves' ophthalmopathy. The CDR3 runs from the conserved cysteine through the conserved F or W. Each record gives: V gene, CDR3 length, CDR3 protein.

V: TRBV13
length: 15
CDR3: CASSTPEGAPHEQYF

V: TRBV5-1
length: 16
CDR3: CASSWNRGSGTGELFF

V: TRBV27
length: 14
CDR3: CASSEQGINTDAFF

V: TRBV12-3/TRBV12-4
length: 17
CDR3: CASTYSPGLAGSDTQYF

V: TRBV25-1
length: 14
CDR3: CASTQGASTDTQYF

V: TRBV4-2
length: 17
CDR3: CASSPGELAGGAVEQFF

V: TRBV6-1
length: 14
CDR3: CASSWGGRDTEAFF

V: TRBV7-7
length: 16
CDR3: CASSLARTGDRETQYF

V: TRBV20-1
length: 11
CDR3: CSARGGHGYTF

V: TRBV11-2
length: 15
CDR3: CASSWDSMEHNEQFF